This is a list of T cell receptor beta chains from one sample in a study of persistence of HIV-infected CD4 T cells. Their antigen targets remain unknown. Clones were read by immunoSEQ multiplex PCR, and TCRdb kept only the in-frame ones, dropping some. The data show 50,000 or so clones, 75% to 85% seen once. Specimen: CD4+ T cells sorted from PBMCs after approximately 20-hour stimulation, collected from a patient who received antiretroviral therapy. The receptor source for this set is an adult man with HIV who was CMV-seropositive. CDR3s include the opening cysteine and the closing phenylalanine or tryptophan. D genes are given only for firm matches. A clone size is listed for some rows: how often the clone was seen (once, few, many), or a class if it is expanded.

d_call j_call v_call clone_size cdr3_nt cdr3_aa
TRBD2 TRBJ2-5 TRBV6-1 . TGTGCCAGCAGTGCCGGACTAGCGGGGGGGCGGGAGACCCAGTACTTC CASSAGLAGGRETQYF
TRBD2 TRBJ2-1 TRBV9 . TGTGCCAGCAGCGTAGGAACTAGCGGGAGTAATGAGCAGTTCTTC CASSVGTSGSNEQFF
TRBD1 TRBJ1-1 TRBV5-4 . TGTGCCAGCAGCTTGGGATTTGGACAGGGGAACACTGAAGCTTTCTTT CASSLGFGQGNTEAFF
. TRBJ1-2 TRBV5-4 . TGTGCCAGCAGCTTACCGGGACGGGGAATGGCTAACTATGGCTACACCTTC CASSLPGRGMANYGYTF
. TRBJ2-1 TRBV12-3/TRBV12-4 once TGTGCCAGCAGTTTTGGCTTCTACAATGAGCAGTTCTTC CASSFGFYNEQFF
. TRBJ2-1 TRBV2 . TGTGCCAGCAACGTCCTAGCTTCCTACAATGAGCAGTTCTTC CASNVLASYNEQFF
. TRBJ1-2 TRBV15 . TGTGCCACCAGCAGAGATAGATCCGCAGGGCGCTATGGCTACACCTTC CATSRDRSAGRYGYTF
. TRBJ2-3 TRBV5-8 . TGTGCCAGCAGCGCTCCGGGACTCCACACAGATACGCAGTATTTT CASSAPGLHTDTQYF
. TRBJ1-2 TRBV7-9 . TGTGCCAGCAGCTCAACAGAAAACTATGGCTACACCTTC CASSSTENYGYTF
. TRBJ1-5 TRBV18 . TGTGCCAGCTCACCACGAAGGGGCTCGGGCAATCAGCCCCAGCATTTT CASSPRRGSGNQPQHF
. TRBJ1-1 TRBV7-3 . TGTGCCAGCAGCGCTGGGACTCCCGCTGAAGCTTTCTTT CASSAGTPAEAFF
. TRBJ2-4 TRBV3-1/TRBV3-2 . TGTGCCAGCAGCCAACGGGACACGTCCAGGAGCATTCAGTACTTC CASSQRDTSRSIQYF
. TRBJ2-1 TRBV21-1 . TGTGCCAGCAGCAATGGTGAGCAGTTCTTC CASSNGEQFF
TRBD1 TRBJ1-4 TRBV30 . TGTGCCTGGAGTGCTTCGGACAGGGCTGGGGAAAAACTGTTTTTT CAWSASDRAGEKLFF
. TRBJ1-6 TRBV11-3 . TGTGCCAGCAGCTTGGGACAAGGAAATTCACCCCTCCACTTT CASSLGQGNSPLHF
TRBD2 TRBJ2-1 TRBV6-5 . TGTGCCAGCAGTTTCGGACTAGCGGGTGAGGGTGAGCAGTTCTTC CASSFGLAGEGEQFF
. TRBJ2-7 TRBV6-1 . TGTGCCAGCAGTGAAAACAGGGATGCATCCTACGAGCAGTACTTC CASSENRDASYEQYF
. TRBJ1-2 TRBV7-2 once TGTGCCAGCAGCATTACCCTCGGGGTCAACTATGGCTACACCTTC CASSITLGVNYGYTF
TRBD2 TRBJ2-3 TRBV3-1/TRBV3-2 once TGTGCCAGCAGCCAGAGACTAGCGGGGGGGGGCACAGATACGCAGTATTTT CASSQRLAGGGTDTQYF
TRBD1 TRBJ2-7 TRBV18 . TGTGCCAGCTCACTCCCCCGGACAGGGGGATACGAGCAGTACTTC CASSLPRTGGYEQYF
TRBD2 TRBJ2-1 TRBV11-1 . TGTGCCAGCAGCCTCATGGGGGGGATTGTGATCTTC CASSLMGGIVIF
. TRBJ2-5 TRBV7-2 once TGTGCCAGCAGCTTCTCGGGGCAAGAGACCCAGTACTTC CASSFSGQETQYF
. TRBJ1-3 TRBV7-9 few TGTGCCAGCAGCTTCAACAGCCCAAGCACCATATATTTT CASSFNSPSTIYF
. TRBJ1-6 TRBV5-1 . TGCGCCAGCAGCTTGGAAATTCTGACCTATAATTCACCCCTCCACTTT CASSLEILTYNSPLHF
. TRBJ1-1 TRBV28 . TGTGCCAGCACCCTAGTTCTGGCCACTGAGGCTTTCTTT CASTLVLATEAFF
. TRBJ2-7 TRBV9 few TGTGCCAGCAGCGTAGATATGGGCGAGCAGTACTTC CASSVDMGEQYF
TRBD2 TRBJ2-7 TRBV27 . TGTGCCAGCAGTAGCCCGGGACTATCTACCTACGAGCAGTACTTC CASSSPGLSTYEQYF
TRBD2 TRBJ2-5 TRBV7-2 once TGTGCCAGCAGCTCCTCTAGCGGGGTGTACCAAGAGACCCAGTACTTC CASSSSSGVYQETQYF
TRBD1 TRBJ1-2 TRBV15 . TGTGCCACCAGCAGAGCGACAGGGGGCCTGGGCGGCTACACCTTC CATSRATGGLGGYTF
. TRBJ1-1 TRBV3-1/TRBV3-2 . TGTGCCAGCAGCCAAGGTATTCGACCGATGAACACTGAAGCTTTCTTT CASSQGIRPMNTEAFF
. TRBJ1-2 TRBV5-6 . TGTGCCAGCAGTCCAGGGGAAGAGGGCTACACCTTC CASSPGEEGYTF
. TRBJ1-2 TRBV15 medium-sized TGTGCCACCAGCAGGGCATCACAGAGCTCGGGTGGCTACACCTTC CATSRASQSSGGYTF
. TRBJ1-2 TRBV2 . TGTGCCAGCACGGCGTGGGGTGGCTACACCTTC CASTAWGGYTF
. TRBJ2-3 TRBV2 . TGTGCCAGCAGAGCTACTCCAATCACAGATACGCAGTATTTT CASRATPITDTQYF
. TRBJ2-1 TRBV7-9 . TGTGCCAGCAGCCCAGGCGTGGGGGCCGTCGAGCAGTTCTTC CASSPGVGAVEQFF
. TRBJ1-6 TRBV30 . TGTGCCTGGAGGGGAAGCTATAATTCACCCCTCCACTTT CAWRGSYNSPLHF
. TRBJ1-1 TRBV3-1/TRBV3-2 . TGTGCCAGCAGCCCACAGCCGTGGGGCACTGAAGCTTTCTTT CASSPQPWGTEAFF
. TRBJ2-7 TRBV7-9 . TGTGCCAGCAGCTTAGATCGGGGCACCTACGAGCAGTACTTC CASSLDRGTYEQYF
. TRBJ2-7 TRBV5-8 . TGTGCCAGCAGCTTGTGGCAGACACACGAGCAGTACTTC CASSLWQTHEQYF
TRBD1 TRBJ1-2 TRBV12-3/TRBV12-4 . TGTGCCAGCACTAGGGACAGAGCGAGCGGCTACACCTTC CASTRDRASGYTF
. TRBJ2-7 TRBV3-1/TRBV3-2 . TGTGCCAGCAGCCCACGTGAGAGATGTGGCGAGCAGTACTTC CASSPRERCGEQYF